Here is one TCR beta chain with its context. Study processing details: Amplified reference gene primers provided the basis for estimating nucleated cell counts. Only in-frame clones appear in the TCRdb table, and some are missing; sequencing was by immunoSEQ multiplex PCR. V and J calls plus clone size are reproduced from that table; the DNA served to infer D and trimming. The table shows about 360,000 clones, with 75% to 90% occurring only once. This sample is part of a study of blood T cell repertoires in COVID-19. For the study at large: COVID-19 samples from acute and convalescent phases originated in the United States, Italy and Spain. The analysed material was cDNA or gDNA that came from T cells, B-cell-depleted T cells, or PBMCs.

Patients of the Seattle cohort, enrolled during active infection, were followed longitudinally. The sequencing input was peripheral blood. This TCR was recovered from an older woman with COVID-19, enrolled during active disease.

The CDR3 loop reads CATSILPRGQPTQYF. The DNA for the CDR3 is TGTGCCACCAGCATCCTCCCCCGAGGGCAGCCGACCCAGTACTTC. V and J are TRBV15 and TRBJ2-5; TRBD2 is a possible D gene (5 bases). V shed 4 bases and J shed 7 bases, with 19 bases lying between them. The CDR3 runs 15 residues. Germline V gene data show CDR1 as LNHNV and CDR2 as YYDKDF (reference sequence).